Sequencing of this T cell receptor beta chain was carried out in a study of T cells in Graves' hyperthyroidism and ophthalmopathy. Findings of the study overall: A model built on 13 V-J features separated ophthalmopathy from stable hyperthyroidism.

CDR1 and CDR2 (germline): MDHEN, SYDVKM. The CDR3 length is 15 residues. V was shortened by 4 bases and J by 4 bases, with 16 bases between the two germline ends. Amplification targeted TCR beta CDR3 regions from RNA transcripts. Using the HTBI primer set, a first-round RT-PCR was run on the TCR CDR3. One entry per CDR3 protein results from TCRdb running MiXCR on the multiplex PCR reads. The repertoire holds approximately 590,000 distinct CDR3 sequences, with around 16% as singletons. Turning to this clonotype: Its antigen is as yet unknown.

The sequencing sample was made of blood. This sequence joins TRBV28 and TRBJ2-5, with D maybe TRBD1 (5 bases). This TCR was recovered from a woman aged 25 to 39 with Graves' hyperthyroidism. The CDR3 DNA sequence: TGTGCCAGCAGTTCCTCAGGGCTCCTCCGAGAGACCCAGTACTTC. The encoded protein is CASSSSGLLRETQYF.